These 10 T cell receptor beta chains were all obtained from the same sample, sequenced in a study of T cell responses to AZD1222 COVID-19 vaccine. The repertoire was sequenced with immunoSEQ multiplex PCR; TCRdb's copy has only in-frame clones and lacks some. This sample has about 180,000 clones, with 90% to 95% found just once. The sequenced sample was peripheral blood, obtained 28 days after the second dose of the MenACWY control vaccine. The receptor set was obtained from an adult who received the MenACWY meningococcal vaccine as a control.

This clone was observed once. The chain has TRBV27 and TRBJ1-5; perhaps TRBD1 as D (5 bases). V dropped 6 bases and J dropped 5 bases, with 17 bases sitting between them. Germline V gene data show CDR1 as MNHEY and CDR2 as SMNVEV (reference sequence). The CDR3 has 15 amino acids. The CDR3 sequence: CASSLWGSRDQPQHF. The CDR3 nucleotides read TGTGCCAGCAGCCTGTGGGGGTCACGGGATCAGCCCCAGCATTTT.

The chain has TRBV5-1 and TRBJ1-4, with D possibly matching TRBD1 (5 bases). V was shortened by 0 bases and J by 0 bases, with 9 bases between the two germline ends. The CDR3 loop spans 16 amino acids. Germline lookup yields CDR1 SGHRS and CDR2 YFSETQ. The CDR3: CASSLAARATNEKLFF. The DNA of the CDR3 is TGCGCCAGCAGCTTGGCGGCCAGGGCAACTAATGAAAAACTGTTTTTT.

The chain is built from TRBV28 and TRBJ1-6, with D maybe TRBD1 (6 bases). Germline loops: CDR1 MDHEN, CDR2 SYDVKM. The CDR3 sequence is 14 residues long. V lost 5 bases and J lost 9, with 14 bases in between. The CDR3 coding sequence is TGTGCCAGCAGTCCCGGGGGGGGCTCTTCACCCCTCCACTTT. Translation gives CASSPGGGSSPLHF.

The chain uses TRBV10-1 and TRBJ1-1; D not resolved. From germline, CDR1 is WNHNN and CDR2 SYGVQD (reference sequence). V dropped 6 bases and J dropped 2 bases, with 16 bases sitting between them. The CDR3 is 15 residues long. CDR3 in DNA: TGCGCCAGCAGCCCGGGAGAATTTTTCAACACTGAAGCTTTCTTT. Its protein is CASSPGEFFNTEAFF.

The chain couples TRBV5-1 to TRBJ1-2; unclear D gene. This CDR3 contains 15 residues. CDR1 SGHRS and CDR2 YFSETQ come from the germline V gene. Trimming took 4 bases from V and 6 from J, leaving 19 bases between them. The CDR3, as DNA: TGCGCCAGCAGCCCTATGGCTTTGAAAGGAGATGGCTACACCTTC. Translating gives CASSPMALKGDGYTF. Full variable domain (outside the CDR3, taken from reference TRBV5-1 and TRBJ1-2): KAGVTQTPRYLIKTRGQQVTLSCSPISGHRSVSWYQQTPGQGLQFLFEYFSETQRNKGNFPGRFSGRQFSNSRSEMNVSTLELGDSALYLCASSPMALKGDGYTFGSGTRLTVV.

The V and J genes are TRBV9 and TRBJ1-2, with D possibly being TRBD1 (6 bases). The V gene's germline CDR1 is SGDLS and CDR2 YYNGEE. The CDR3 consists of 14 residues. V lost 0 bases and J 6 bases, leaving 12 bases between the germline ends. The CDR3 reads CASSVVEGVDGYTF. The CDR3 nucleotides read TGTGCCAGCAGCGTAGTTGAGGGGGTGGATGGCTACACCTTC.

The chain couples TRBV4-1 to TRBJ1-5; 9 bases agree with TRBD1. The CDR3 length is 14 residues. V gave up 4 bases and J gave up 6 bases; unmatched junction bases: 4. The germline V gene encodes CDR1 MGHRA and CDR2 YSYEKL. The CDR3 region has the DNA TGCGCCAGCAGCCCGGGACAGGGAAGTCAGCCCCAGCATTTT. Its protein is CASSPGQGSQPQHF.

The chain uses TRBV11-2 and TRBJ1-2; D is uncertain. The V and J ends lost 0 bases and 7 bases respectively, with 9 bases between them. CDR1 is SGHAT and CDR2 is FQNNGV in the germline V gene. The CDR3 is 13 amino acids. CDR3 region: CASSLDGESGYTF. The CDR3 bases are TGTGCCAGCAGCTTAGACGGGGAAAGTGGCTACACCTTC.

The rearrangement joins TRBV5-5 to TRBJ1-1; D not certain. Trimming took off 3 bases at V and 5 bases at J, with 17 bases between the two ends. This CDR3 contains 15 residues. CDR1 is SGHKS, CDR2 YYEKEE, per germline (reference sequence). The chain's CDR3 is CASSSIGPGWTEAFF. The CDR3, as DNA: TGTGCCAGCAGCTCAATCGGCCCGGGGTGGACTGAAGCTTTCTTT.

This chain uses TRBV4-1 with TRBJ2-2, with no clear D. The germline V gene encodes CDR1 MGHRA and CDR2 YSYEKL. The CDR3 is 16 amino acids. V lost 0 bases and J 2 bases, leaving 10 bases between the germline ends. DNA for the CDR3: TGCGCCAGCAGCCAAGATAAGGGTGTTAACACCGGGGAGCTGTTTTTT. Translation: CASSQDKGVNTGELFF.